This entry is about one TCR beta chain. What it recognizes is unknown. This sample was included in a study of post-analysis software for immune sequencing data. Study overall: The study covered relapsing-remitting, secondary progressive and progressive-relapsing courses of multiple sclerosis. Study-level findings and limits: Controls had significantly higher normalized Chao1 diversity than multiple sclerosis patients. Elevated frequency relative to controls characterized 4 or 5 TRBV segments in patients, TRBV5-6, TRBV5-1 and TRBV20-1 among them. Clustering by F measure revealed strong co-clustering among samples prepared together in one batch.

TCR beta cDNA libraries had unique molecular identifiers. The source material, 1 to 10 million T cells, gave rise to about 460,000 cDNA molecules. TCRdb re-analysed the PCR reads in MiXCR, keeping a single row per CDR3 protein. The data contain roughly 430,000 distinct CDR3 sequences, more than 30% of them singletons. Per the germline V gene, CDR1 is SGHRS and CDR2 is YFSETQ. Deletions cut 4 bases from V and 14 bases from J, with 16 bases between. CDR3 size: 12 residues. The specimen was blood. The receptor comes from a girl between 2 and 10 years old with multiple sclerosis. The chain employs TRBV5-1 and TRBJ2-1; tentatively, D is TRBD2 (6 bases). The CDR3 region has the DNA TGCGCCAGCAGCCCCGACGGGGGTTCCAAGTTCTTC. It is translated as CASSPDGGSKFF.